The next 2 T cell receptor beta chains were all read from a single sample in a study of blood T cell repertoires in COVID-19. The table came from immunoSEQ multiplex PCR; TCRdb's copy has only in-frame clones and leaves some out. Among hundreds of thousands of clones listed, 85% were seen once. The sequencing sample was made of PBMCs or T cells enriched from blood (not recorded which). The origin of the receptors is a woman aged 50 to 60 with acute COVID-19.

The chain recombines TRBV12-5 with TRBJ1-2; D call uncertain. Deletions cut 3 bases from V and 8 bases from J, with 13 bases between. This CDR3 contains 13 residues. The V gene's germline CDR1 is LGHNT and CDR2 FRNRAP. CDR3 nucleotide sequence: TGTGCTAGTGGTTTAGAACTTTACGAGGGCTACACCTTC. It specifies CASGLELYEGYTF.

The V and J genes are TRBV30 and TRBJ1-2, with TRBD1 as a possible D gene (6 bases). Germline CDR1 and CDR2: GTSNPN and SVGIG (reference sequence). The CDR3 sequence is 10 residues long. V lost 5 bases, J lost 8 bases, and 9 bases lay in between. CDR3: CAWDRSGYTF. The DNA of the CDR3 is TGTGCCTGGGACAGGAGCGGCTACACCTTC. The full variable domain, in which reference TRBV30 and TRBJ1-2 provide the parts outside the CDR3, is SQTIHQWPATLVQPVGSPLSLECTVEGTSNPNLYWYRQAAGRGLQLLFYSVGIGQISSEVPQNLSASRPQDRQFILSSKKLLLSDSGFYLCAWDRSGYTFGSGTRLTVV.